This TCR beta chain is from a study of vaccination effects on CD4 cells after COVID-19 (dated by TCRdb to between 2021 and 2022). At the level of the whole study: After vaccination, three convalescent patients were sampled both early (day +14) and late (day +241, +227, +161 respectively). Post-vaccine samples across the study were collected a median of 72 days after the second dose, with a range of 14 to 241. SARS-CoV-2 spike-specific CD4+ TCR repertoires were compared before and after mRNA vaccination in COVID-19 convalescent patients and in infection-naive vaccine recipients. A total of 10 COVID-19 convalescent patients and a handful of SARS-CoV-2-naive healthy vaccine recipients were included in the full study. In the study, cultures from other donors were sequenced using the Oncomine TCR Beta short-read assay on an Illumina iSeq 100. Overall results and qualifications from the work: Marked clonal contraction was observed in both infection-induced and vaccine-induced clones at late post-vaccination timepoints, consistent with waning T cell responses. In convalescent patients, the post-vaccine spike-reactive repertoire consisted mainly of new vaccine-induced clones, largely distinct from infection-induced clones. Only a small number of convalescent patients were included, and no early post-infection timepoints were available, which limited the study.

Receptors were amplified or captured by the immunoSEQ multiplex PCR assay. DNA from the CD4+ T cells that had been cultured and isolated underwent TCR beta CDR3 sequencing. The source study handled its data this way. Non-productive TCR sequences were removed, reads were trimmed to the CDR3 region, and CDR3s of at least 7 amino acids were retained. Antigen-specific clonotypes were identified with the MANAFEST web app by comparing expansion in peptide wells against reference cultures. To count as positive, a clone had to show expansion at FDR<0.05 compared with the reference and with all other wells, an odds ratio above 5, and a frequency above 0.1% in two replicate wells. Cross-reactive clonotypes were defined as significantly expanded in SARS-CoV-2 spike wells and in at least one common cold coronavirus spike condition. Levenshtein distance calculated with the stringdist R package was used to assess CDR3 similarity, and unrooted trees were constructed with ape in R 3.6.1. Here the immuneACCESS table is served through TCRdb, limited to in-frame sequences with V and J called. Missing clones are a known gap in these copies; in checked studies unresolved V genes cover under half, and the rest lacks a known reason. The V and J calls and clone size are taken from that table; D and trimming were inferred from the DNA. Recorded for this sample are more than 15,000 clones; 74% of them occurred a single time. 20% to 25% of the sample is in the top ten clones.

To identify antigen-specific CD4+ T cell clonotypes by their expansion, the ViraFEST assay first stimulated PBMC with viral peptide pools and then applied TCR sequencing. After around eleven days of culture, CD4+ T cells were isolated with the EasySep CD4+ T cell isolation kit. PCR-confirmed SARS-CoV-2 infection had occurred in convalescent patients between March and December 2020, before the Alpha, Beta and Delta variants emerged in the United States. Each participant received two doses of an mRNA SARS-CoV-2 vaccine, either BNT162b2 or mRNA-1273. Each well held more than 1.5 million PBMC cultured in IMDM containing roughly 5% human AB serum, about 10 IU/ml IL-2 and gentamicin, along with 10 ug/ml peptides. On days 3 and 7, half of the culture medium was replaced with fresh IL-2-containing medium. Unless otherwise noted, each peptide stimulation condition was cultured in triplicate wells. Using Ficoll-Paque Plus gradient centrifugation, PBMC were separated from whole blood and then either used fresh or cryopreserved at -140C. The overlapping peptide pools covered the spike proteins of SARS-CoV-2 and of the common cold coronaviruses HCoV-NL63, HCoV-OC43 and HCoV-229E. The QIAamp micro DNA kit was used to extract genomic DNA from the cultured CD4+ T cells.

Taken from the germline V gene (reference sequence), the CDR1 and CDR2 loops are MNHNY and SVGAGI. At the junction V is shortened by 6 bases and J by 5 bases, with 10 bases in between. The CDR3 holds 12 amino acids from the cysteine to the phenylalanine. Only the CDR3 portion is preserved as DNA: 36 bases, with reading frame beginning at the first base. In regard to this clone: What this receptor recognizes is not known. The input lacks base qualities; no much larger clone sits a single base away.

Recombination linked TRBV6-6 to TRBJ1-2; the D gene is not confidently resolved. The specimen comprised CD4+ T cells from PBMCs cultured with SARS-CoV-2 spike peptides, sampled after COVID-19 vaccination. The cell subset or site label corresponds to: SARS-CoV-2 spike overlapping peptide pool stimulation. This TCR derives from a human donor who had a prior SARS-CoV-2 infection. The nucleotide sequence reads as follows: TGTGCCAGCAGAGCGGGTCAGTATGGCTACACCTTC. The encoded protein is CASRAGQYGYTF.